The clone carrying this TCR beta chain was recorded once. Its matching antigen is unknown. 60 Vbeta and 13 Jbeta primers were used in PCR. Generated by immunoSEQ multiplex PCR, the TCRdb table keeps only in-frame clones and is missing some. The repertoire holds over 150,000 clones, with approximately 81% as singletons. The CDR3 totals 15 residues. V was pared by 3 bases and J by 9 bases, with 8 bases of the junction left unmatched. Germline V lookup: CDR1 SNHLY, CDR2 FYNNEI. This sample is drawn from a study of cytomegalovirus exposure and HLA in healthy donors. Study-level findings and limits: A previous analysis found most TCR beta V segments productive roughly 87% or roughly 30% of the time. Across all donors, roughly uniform sequencing depth was an assumption of the presence/absence analyses.

Donors showed nominal health when sampled, although they likely had unrecorded immune exposures. The sample consisted of PBMCs. The rearrangement joins TRBV2 to TRBJ2-5; TRBD2 matches at 12 bases. The sequence was obtained from a boy between 2 and 10 years old in good health and CMV-seronegative. The CDR3 DNA sequence: TGTGCCAGCAGTGACGAAGCTAGCGGGAGGGGGGCCCAGTACTTC. Translating gives CASSDEASGRGAQYF.